This TCR beta chain was observed in a study of T cells in Graves' hyperthyroidism and ophthalmopathy. Study-wide results and caveats: Stable hyperthyroidism was told apart from ophthalmopathy by a model built on 13 V-J features.

The investigators amplified TCR beta CDR3 regions from RNA transcripts. The TCR CDR3 first-round RT-PCR relied on the HTBI primer set. TCRdb re-analysed the multiplex PCR reads in MiXCR, keeping a single row per CDR3 protein. The data show hundreds of thousands of distinct CDR3 sequences, with 13% to 15% seen just once and 9.5% to 13% held by the top ten. This clonotype was counted between two and nine times. Its target is not known. V lost 7 bases and J lost 0, with 13 bases in between. This CDR3 comprises 16 residues. CDR1 SGHTA and CDR2 FQGNSA come from the germline V gene. The chain is built from TRBV7-2 and TRBJ1-6; D gene ambiguous. The sample consisted of blood. This sequence originates from a woman between 18 and 29 years old with Graves' hyperthyroidism. The chain's CDR3 is CASTQNRSSYNSPLHF. Here the CDR3 DNA reads TGTGCCAGCACCCAAAACCGGAGCTCCTATAATTCACCCCTCCACTTT.